This record concerns one T cell receptor (beta chain) sequence. Its antigen is currently not known. There are no base qualities to consult, and no much larger clone falls within one base. Deep-resolution immunoSEQ TCR-beta sequencing was performed on DNA from uncultured naive and memory CD4+ T cells. In the paper's pipeline: Preprocessing removed nonproductive sequences and CDR3s not starting with C, not ending with F or W, or shorter than 7 amino acids. Cultured and uncultured naive and memory CD4+ repertoires were searched for previously identified spike- and CEF-reactive CDR3s. CDR3 homology was quantified as pairwise Levenshtein distance, calculated with the stringdist R package after three terminal residues were trimmed from each end. Sourced from immuneACCESS, this table was stored by TCRdb with only in-frame sequences that have V and J called. A share of the clones is absent; for the studies checked, an unresolved V gene accounts for under half, and the remainder has no known explanation. V and J calls plus clone size are reproduced from that table; the DNA served to infer D and trimming. Within this sample are around 11,000 clones, with about nine tenths of them counted one time only. The ten largest clones add up to 2.2% of the sample.

This sample was included in a study of CD4 T cells in relation to SARS-CoV-2 and coronaviruses (dated by TCRdb to about 2021). Broadly, across the study: A median age of approximately 40 years, with a range of 21 to 72 years, was recorded for the full convalescent cohort of around twelve patients. Among the approximately twelve convalescent patients, 8 males and 4 females were included, and two of the subjects were Hispanic. Patient-derived lymphoblastoid cell lines were used to map the HLA restriction of shared crossreactive spike epitopes. The study assessed, at the TCR clonotype level, memory CD4+ T cell crossreactivity between SARS-CoV-2 and common cold coronavirus spike proteins. Samples from a few pre-COVID donors and the naive versus memory experiments were sequenced with the Adaptive Biotechnologies TCR-sequencing kit; other data were Illumina-based. A different TCR-beta assay, based on Illumina, was used to sequence expansion assays from other donors in the study.

A distance of 11 bases separates the germline ends of V and J, which lose 4 bases and 6 bases respectively. The germline V gene specifies SGHDT as CDR1 and YYEEEE as CDR2. Inclusive of the bounding cysteine and phenylalanine, the CDR3 is 12 residues long. The retained sequence is limited to the CDR3, 36 bases, with the frame set at the first base. Naive and memory CD4+ T cells were separated from cryopreserved PBMCs by CD4 enrichment followed by EasySep naive CD4+ T cell enrichment. Ficoll-Paque PLUS gradient centrifugation was used to isolate PBMCs from either whole blood or leukapheresis product. PBMCs were either cryopreserved at -140°C or used fresh in the expansion assay. The QIAamp Micro DNA Kit was used to extract genomic DNA from the CD4+ T cells. The full study reports these points: Crossreactive clones showed significantly weaker SARS-CoV-2-driven expansion than monoreactive clones, consistent with antigenic imprinting. Crossreactivity analysis centred on spike protein, so crossreactivity against other viral proteins was not assessed. Naive versus memory sequencing indicated the assay detects memory recall responses rather than primary responses primed during culture. Small numbers of patients and of tested TCRs were a limitation of the study. About 60% of donors had memory CD4+ clonotypes that crossrecognized SARS-CoV-2 and at least one common cold coronavirus spike. Pre-pandemic and post-infection samples were not both contributed by any donor, so tracing of the source of pre-existing responses was limited.

The sequenced material came from naive CD4+ T cells from PBMCs. Taken with the paper, the label for cell subset or site translates to: naive CD4+ T cells isolated by negative enrichment. Recombination joined TRBV5-6 with TRBJ2-7; the D gene is unclear. The sequence was obtained from an adult with COVID-19. The DNA sequence is TGTGCCAGCAGCCTTTCGTCTCCCGAGCAGTACTTC. It codes for CASSLSSPEQYF.